This T cell receptor (beta chain) was sequenced during a study of cytomegalovirus exposure and HLA in healthy donors. As regards this clone: No antigen is known for it. Other DNA sequences in the sample encode the same CDR3.

Findings and caveats of the study: It was in a later analysis that TCR association rates were seen to vary by HLA locus, highest for DRB1 and lowest for HLA-C. It is likely that the observed cluster of highly shared sequence variants was a sequencing artifact. Because they were indistinguishable, some V segments, including TRBV6-2 and TRBV6-3, were excluded.

PCR primers comprised 60 Vbeta and 13 Jbeta primers. Profiling relied on immunoSEQ multiplex PCR, and the TCRdb table lists in-frame clones only, not all of them. The sample shows around 150,000 clones, about 76% of them seen only once. Unmatched junction bases numbered 5, after V lost 4 bases and J lost 0 bases. The CDR3 is made up of 15 amino acids. Germline V gene data show CDR1 as SGHTA and CDR2 as FQGNSA. Input material: PBMCs. J is TRBJ1-2 and V is TRBV7-2, with TRBD1 matching over 7 bases. The receptor was derived from a human donor in good health. CDR3: CASSSGQLANYGYTF. In DNA, the CDR3 is TGTGCCAGCAGCTCGGGACAGTTAGCTAACTATGGCTACACCTTC.